This section outlines one T cell receptor beta chain sequence together with its context. Its antigen is unknown. Germline CDR1 reads SGHNT; CDR2 reads YENEEA. The CDR3 loop spans 15 amino acids. Trimming removed 5 bases at V and 2 bases at J, with 14 bases between. PCR primers comprised 60 Vbeta and 13 Jbeta primers. Sequenced by immunoSEQ multiplex PCR; TCRdb stores in-frame clones only, minus some. The table records about 130,000 clones, roughly 82% of them present only once. The record originates from a study of cytomegalovirus exposure and HLA in healthy donors. Whole-study findings and limits: In vitro work confirmed that a few CMV-associated chains recognize CMV antigens. The authors listed approximately 160 TCR beta chains as cytomegalovirus-associated. The authors later found HLA-associated TCR beta chains more clonally expanded than equally common others. A later analysis linked a missense DCLRE1C variant to TCR beta V- and J-gene trimming.

The chain is built from TRBV11-3 and TRBJ2-3; D possibly corresponds to TRBD1 (6 bases). This sequence was found in a woman aged 18-29 years in good health and CMV-seropositive. The specimen was PBMCs. Written as DNA, the CDR3 is TGTGCCAGCAGCCCGACAGGAACGGACACAGATACGCAGTATTTT. Its protein is CASSPTGTDTDTQYF.